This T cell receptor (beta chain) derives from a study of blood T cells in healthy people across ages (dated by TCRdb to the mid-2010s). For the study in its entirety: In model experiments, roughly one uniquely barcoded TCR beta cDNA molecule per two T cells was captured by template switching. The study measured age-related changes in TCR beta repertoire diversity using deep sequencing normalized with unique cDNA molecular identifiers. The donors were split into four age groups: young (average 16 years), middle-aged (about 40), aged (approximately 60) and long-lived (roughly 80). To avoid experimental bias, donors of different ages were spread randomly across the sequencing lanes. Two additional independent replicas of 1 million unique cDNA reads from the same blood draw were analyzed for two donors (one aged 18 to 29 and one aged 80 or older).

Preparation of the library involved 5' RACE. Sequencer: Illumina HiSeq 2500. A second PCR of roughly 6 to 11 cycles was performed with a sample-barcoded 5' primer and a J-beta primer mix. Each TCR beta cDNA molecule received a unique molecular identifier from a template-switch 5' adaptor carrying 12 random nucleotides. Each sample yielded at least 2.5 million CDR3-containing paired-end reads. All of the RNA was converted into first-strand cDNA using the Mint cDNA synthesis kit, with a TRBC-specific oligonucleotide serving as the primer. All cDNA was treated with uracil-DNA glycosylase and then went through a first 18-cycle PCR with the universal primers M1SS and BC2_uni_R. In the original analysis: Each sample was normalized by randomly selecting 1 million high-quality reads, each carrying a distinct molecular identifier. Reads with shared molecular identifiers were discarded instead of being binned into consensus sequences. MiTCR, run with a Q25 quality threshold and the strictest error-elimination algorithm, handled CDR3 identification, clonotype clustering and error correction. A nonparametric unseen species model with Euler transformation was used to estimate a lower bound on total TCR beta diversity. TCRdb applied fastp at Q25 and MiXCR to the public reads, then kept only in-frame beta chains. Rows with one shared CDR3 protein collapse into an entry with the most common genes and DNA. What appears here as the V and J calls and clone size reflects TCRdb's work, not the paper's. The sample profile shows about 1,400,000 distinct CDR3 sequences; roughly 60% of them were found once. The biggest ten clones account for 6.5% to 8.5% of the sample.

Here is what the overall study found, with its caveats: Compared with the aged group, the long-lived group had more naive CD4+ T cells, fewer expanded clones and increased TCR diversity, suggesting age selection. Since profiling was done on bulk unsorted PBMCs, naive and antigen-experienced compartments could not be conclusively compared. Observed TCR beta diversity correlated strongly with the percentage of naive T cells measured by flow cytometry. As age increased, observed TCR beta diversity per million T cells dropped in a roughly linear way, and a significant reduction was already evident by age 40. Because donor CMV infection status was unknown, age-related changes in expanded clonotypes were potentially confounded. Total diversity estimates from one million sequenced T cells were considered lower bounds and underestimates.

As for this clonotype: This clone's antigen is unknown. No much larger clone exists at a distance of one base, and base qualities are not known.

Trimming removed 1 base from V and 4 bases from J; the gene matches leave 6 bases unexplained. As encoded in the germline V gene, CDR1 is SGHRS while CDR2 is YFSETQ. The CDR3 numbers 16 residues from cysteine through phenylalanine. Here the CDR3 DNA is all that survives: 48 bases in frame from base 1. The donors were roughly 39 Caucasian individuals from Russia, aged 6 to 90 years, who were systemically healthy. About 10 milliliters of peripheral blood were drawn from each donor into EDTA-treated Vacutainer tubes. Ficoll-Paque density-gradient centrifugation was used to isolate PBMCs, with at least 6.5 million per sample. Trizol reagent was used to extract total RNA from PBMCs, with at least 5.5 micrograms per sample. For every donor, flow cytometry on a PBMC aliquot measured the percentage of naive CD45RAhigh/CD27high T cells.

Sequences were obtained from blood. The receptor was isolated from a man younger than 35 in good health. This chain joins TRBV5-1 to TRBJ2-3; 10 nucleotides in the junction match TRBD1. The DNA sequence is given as TGCGCCAGCAGCTTGATGGGACAGGGGATCGCAGATACGCAGTATTTT. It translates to CASSLMGQGIADTQYF.